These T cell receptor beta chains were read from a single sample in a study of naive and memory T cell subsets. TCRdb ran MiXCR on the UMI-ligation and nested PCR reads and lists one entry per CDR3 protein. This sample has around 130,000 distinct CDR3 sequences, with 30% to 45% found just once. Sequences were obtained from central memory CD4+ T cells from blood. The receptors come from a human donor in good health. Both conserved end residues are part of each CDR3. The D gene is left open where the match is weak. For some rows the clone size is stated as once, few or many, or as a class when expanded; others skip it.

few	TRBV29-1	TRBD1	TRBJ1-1	TGCAGCGGACAGGGGGCGAGGGCTGAAGCTTTCTTT	CSGQGARAEAFF
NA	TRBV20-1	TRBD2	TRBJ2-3	TGCAGTGCTAGCCAGGGACTAGCGGGAGCAGATACGCAGTATTTT	CSASQGLAGADTQYF
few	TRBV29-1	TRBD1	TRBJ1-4	TGCAGCGTTGATACAGGGGGGGAAGAAAAACTGTTTTTT	CSVDTGGEEKLFF
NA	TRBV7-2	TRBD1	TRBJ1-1	TGTGCCAGCAGCTTAATTGGACAGGGCGGTGGCACTGAAGCTTTCTTT	CASSLIGQGGGTEAFF
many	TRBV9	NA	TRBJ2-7	TGTGCCAGCAGCCCTGCGACCCAGGGATTCGAGCAGTACTTC	CASSPATQGFEQYF
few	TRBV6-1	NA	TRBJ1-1	TGTGCCAGCACAGAAAGGGGGAACACTGAAGCTTTCTTT	CASTERGNTEAFF
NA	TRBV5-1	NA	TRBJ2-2	TGCGCCAGCAGAGTGAGCGCCGGGGAGCTGTTTTTT	CASRVSAGELFF
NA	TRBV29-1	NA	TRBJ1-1	TGCAGCGTTGGCCAGACTGAAGCTTTCTTT	CSVGQTEAFF
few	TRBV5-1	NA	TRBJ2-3	TGCGCCAGCAGCCAGGAACAGAGCACAGATACGCAGTATTTT	CASSQEQSTDTQYF
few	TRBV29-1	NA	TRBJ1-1	TGCAGCGGCCGGGCGTCGGGGTCCCGAGGCACTGAAGCTTTCTTT	CSGRASGSRGTEAFF
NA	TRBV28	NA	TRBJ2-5	TGTGCCAGCAGTTCGGGACTCTACCAAAGCCAAGAGACCCAGTACTTC	CASSSGLYQSQETQYF
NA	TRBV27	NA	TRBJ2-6	TGTGCCAGCAGTACCTGGACAGTAATGAGCCTATCTGGGGCCAACGTCCTGACTTTC	CASSTWTVMSLSGANVLTF
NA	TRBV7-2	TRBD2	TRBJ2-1	TGTGCCAGCAGCAGTACTAGCGGGCCCAGGAGCTCCTACAATGAGCAGTTCTTC	CASSSTSGPRSSYNEQFF
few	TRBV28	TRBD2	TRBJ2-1	TGTGCCAGCAGGTTGAGTAGCGGGAGGAAGTCCTACAATGAGCAGTTCTTC	CASRLSSGRKSYNEQFF
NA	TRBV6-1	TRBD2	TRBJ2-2	TGTGCCAGCAGAAGCCTAGCGGGAGCTAGCGGGGAGCTGTTTTTT	CASRSLAGASGELFF
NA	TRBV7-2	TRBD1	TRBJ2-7	TGTGCCAGCAGACCACCGACAGGGTCTCTTTTAAGCTCCTACGAGCAGTACTTC	CASRPPTGSLLSSYEQYF
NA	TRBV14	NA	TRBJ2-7	TGTGCCAGCAGCCAAGTCGAGACTAGGAAAGCGCAGTACTTC	CASSQVETRKAQYF
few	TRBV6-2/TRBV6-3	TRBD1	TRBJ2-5	TGTGCCAGCAGTCCACAGGGGGCTTCGGAGACCCAGTACTTC	CASSPQGASETQYF
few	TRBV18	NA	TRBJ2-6	TGTGCCAGCTCGCCACCGCGCGGCGGCCACTTAACCTCTGGGGCCAACGTCCTGACTTTC	CASSPPRGGHLTSGANVLTF
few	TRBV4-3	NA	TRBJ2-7	TGCGCCAGCAGCCAAGAAAGGGCCCCATTCTACGAGCAGTACTTC	CASSQERAPFYEQYF
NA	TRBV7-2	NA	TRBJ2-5	TGTGCCAGCAGCTTAACAGTAGGGACCCAGTACTTC	CASSLTVGTQYF
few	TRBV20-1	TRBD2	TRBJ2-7	TGCAGTGCTGACAGAAGCGGGAGGGTGGGGGAGCAGTACTTC	CSADRSGRVGEQYF
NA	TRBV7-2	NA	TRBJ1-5	TGTGCCAGCAGCTTAACGAATCAGCCCCAGCATTTT	CASSLTNQPQHF
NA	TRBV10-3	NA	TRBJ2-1	TGTGCCATCAGTTCCTTGAGCTCCTACAATGAGCAGTTCTTC	CAISSLSSYNEQFF
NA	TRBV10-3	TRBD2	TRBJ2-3	TGTGCCATCAGAGAGTACGGGACTAGCGACACAGATACGCAGTATTTT	CAIREYGTSDTDTQYF
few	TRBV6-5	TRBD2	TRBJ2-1	TGTGCCAGCACGACTAGCGACTCCTACAATGAGCAGTTCTTC	CASTTSDSYNEQFF
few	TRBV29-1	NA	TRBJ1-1	TGCAGCGTTGAGGCCACCCACCGAGCTTTCTTT	CSVEATHRAFF
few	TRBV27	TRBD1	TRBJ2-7	TGTGCCAGCGGCCGCAAGAACAGGGGTCAGGAGCAGTACTTC	CASGRKNRGQEQYF
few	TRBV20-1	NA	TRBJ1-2	TGCAGTGCTAGAGAGCTGCATGGCTACACCTTC	CSARELHGYTF
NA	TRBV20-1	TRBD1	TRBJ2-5	TGCAGTGCATTCTCGCGGGACAGGGGGTCAGAGACCCAGTACTTC	CSAFSRDRGSETQYF
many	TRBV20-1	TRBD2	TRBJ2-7	TGCAGTGCTAGGACTAGCGGGAGTTTTTACGAGCAGTACTTC	CSARTSGSFYEQYF
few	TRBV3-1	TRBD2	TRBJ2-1	TGTGCCAGCAGCCAGGGGGGGGGGAGCCAAGAGCAGTTCTTC	CASSQGGGSQEQFF
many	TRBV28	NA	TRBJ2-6	TGTGCCAGCAAGGGCCCCGGGGCCAACGTCCTGACTTTC	CASKGPGANVLTF
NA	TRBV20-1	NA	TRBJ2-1	TGCAGTGCTAGAGTCCTGGGCGAGCAGTTCTTC	CSARVLGEQFF
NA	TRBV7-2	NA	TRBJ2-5	TGTGCCAGCAGCTTAGGGGGTTGGGGAGAGACCCAGTACTTC	CASSLGGWGETQYF
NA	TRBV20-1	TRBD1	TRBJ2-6	TGCAGTGCTCCCGGGACAGGGGGCGTTTCTGGGGCCAACGTCCTGACTTTC	CSAPGTGGVSGANVLTF
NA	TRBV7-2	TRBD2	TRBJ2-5	TGTGCCAGCAGCTGGGGACTAGCGGGAGGGCGCGAGACCCAGTACTTC	CASSWGLAGGRETQYF
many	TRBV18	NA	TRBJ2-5	TGTGCCAGCTCACCACCCAGGGGAGGCGAGACCCAGTACTTC	CASSPPRGGETQYF
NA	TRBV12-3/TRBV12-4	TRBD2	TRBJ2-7	TGTGCCAGCAGTTTATACGGGACTAGCGGCTCCTACGAGCAGTACTTC	CASSLYGTSGSYEQYF
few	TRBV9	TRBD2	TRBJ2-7	TGTGCCAGCAGCGTAGATCCGGCGGGAGGGATCTACGAGCAGTACTTC	CASSVDPAGGIYEQYF
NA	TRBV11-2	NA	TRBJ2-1	TGTGCCAGCAGCTTAGAACAGGTTTACAATGAGCAGTTCTTC	CASSLEQVYNEQFF
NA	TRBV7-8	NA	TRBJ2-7	TGTGCCAGCAGCTTAATTACGGGAGTAGGCGAGCAGTACTTC	CASSLITGVGEQYF
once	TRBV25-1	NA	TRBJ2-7	TGTGCCAGCAGTAATAGCAGTACCTACGAGCAGTACTTC	CASSNSSTYEQYF
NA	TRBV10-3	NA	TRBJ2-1	TGTGCCATCAGTGTAGTCCCCCCTAGCGCCAAGTTCAATGAGCAGTTCTTC	CAISVVPPSAKFNEQFF
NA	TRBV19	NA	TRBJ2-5	TGTGCCAGTACTACAACCGGGAATCCACAAGAGACCCAGTACTTC	CASTTTGNPQETQYF
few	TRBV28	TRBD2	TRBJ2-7	TGTGCCAGCAGTTTATGCAGCGGGAGGGCCTGCGAGCAGTACTTC	CASSLCSGRACEQYF
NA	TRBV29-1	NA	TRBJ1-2	TGCAGCGTTGAGTTGGTACCCTATGGCTACACCTTC	CSVELVPYGYTF
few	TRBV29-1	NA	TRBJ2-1	TGCAGCCTGAGGCGTCAGGGAAGCCATGAGCAGTTCTTC	CSLRRQGSHEQFF
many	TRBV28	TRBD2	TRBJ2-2	TGTGCCAGCAGTCTTAGCGGGCCAGCCGGGGAGCTGTTTTTT	CASSLSGPAGELFF
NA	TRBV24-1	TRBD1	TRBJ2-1	TGTGCCACCAGTGAGCCCAGGGGGCGGGAGCAGTTCTTC	CATSEPRGREQFF
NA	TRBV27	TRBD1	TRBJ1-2	TGTGCCAGCAGTTCCCGACAGGGGCCCCAGCGAGGCTACACCTTC	CASSSRQGPQRGYTF
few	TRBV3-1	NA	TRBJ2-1	TGTGCCAGCAGCCAAAGCAGTGTAGGGGTCAGTGAGCAGTTCTTC	CASSQSSVGVSEQFF
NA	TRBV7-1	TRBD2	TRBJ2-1	TGTGCCAGCAGCCCAGCGGGGGGCCGCTACAATGAGCAGTTCTTC	CASSPAGGRYNEQFF
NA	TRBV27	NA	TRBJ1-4	TGTGCCAGCAGTTTATGGGGGCAGGGAAATGAAAAACTGTTTTTT	CASSLWGQGNEKLFF
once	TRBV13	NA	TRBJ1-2	TGTGCCAGCAGCTTGGGGGACCGAAGTAACTATGGCTACACCTTC	CASSLGDRSNYGYTF
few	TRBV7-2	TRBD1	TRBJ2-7	TGTGCCAGCAGCTTATGGACAGGGGCATTGCGCGAGCAGTACTTC	CASSLWTGALREQYF
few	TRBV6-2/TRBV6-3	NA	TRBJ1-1	TGTGCCAGCACCCGCATGAACACTGAAGCTTTCTTT	CASTRMNTEAFF
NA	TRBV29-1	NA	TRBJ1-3	TGCAGCGTTCTCGGCAGATCCGACACCATATATTTT	CSVLGRSDTIYF
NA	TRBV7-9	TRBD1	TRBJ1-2	TGTGCCAGCAGCTTATTGGGGGGTGACAGGGAGAACTATGGCTACACCTTC	CASSLLGGDRENYGYTF